The 22 T cell receptor beta chains given below trace back to one sample, sequenced in a study of human T cells and chemical hapten exposure. TCRdb used MiXCR to reprocess the RACE reads, holding one entry per CDR3 protein. The table includes 80,000 to 95,000 distinct CDR3 sequences, 11% detected once. The time point here: patch test 2, 6 weeks after DPC sensitization. Treatment denoted: therapeutic diphenylcyclopropenone sensitization with weekly scalp DPC. The material was whole blood, obtained in connection with sensitization to the hapten diphenylcyclopropenone (DPC). These receptors originate from a man aged 40-50 years with alopecia areata. Some clones in this sample may be carry-over from other donors' samples.

The chain has TRBV20-1 and TRBJ2-3; tentatively, D is TRBD2 (5 bases). V shed 3 bases and J shed 2 bases, with 12 bases lying between them. The CDR3 contains 14 residues. Germline-derived CDR1 and CDR2 are DFQATT and SNEGSKA (reference sequence). Here the CDR3 DNA reads TGCAGTGCTAGTCGAGGGTCCGACACAGATACGCAGTATTTT. This translates into CSASRGSDTDTQYF.

Many counts were recorded for this clonotype. The V call is TRBV25-1, the J call TRBJ1-2; D is uncertain. Trimming took off 2 bases at V and 0 bases at J, with 13 bases between the two ends. The CDR3 contains 16 residues. The V gene's germline CDR1 is MGHDK and CDR2 SYGVNS. Written as DNA, the CDR3 is TGTGCCAGCAGTGAAAACGATGGCAGCGCTAACTATGGCTACACCTTC. The encoded protein is CASSENDGSANYGYTF.

This rearrangement joins TRBV24-1 to TRBJ2-3, with no clear D. This CDR3 is 16 amino acids long. V was cut by 4 bases and J by 1 base, with 14 bases left in between. From germline, CDR1 is KGHDR and CDR2 SFDVKD. The CDR3: CATSDINLGGTDTQYF. DNA for the CDR3: TGTGCCACCAGTGACATTAATCTAGGAGGCACAGATACGCAGTATTTT.

Remarks on this clonotype: One junction end does not reproduce the germline sequence, and a read error may be involved. V usage is TRBV27 and J usage is TRBJ1-1; D not certain. This CDR3 spans 13 amino acids. Germline V lookup: CDR1 MNHEY, CDR2 SMNVEV (reference sequence). CDR3 in DNA: TGTGCCAGCACTTTAAGGGCGAACACTGAAGCTTTCTTT. This encodes CASTLRANTEAFF.

The genes are TRBV5-1 and TRBJ2-3; no definite D call. This CDR3 is 14 amino acids long. Germline V lookup: CDR1 SGHRS, CDR2 YFSETQ. Trimming removed 0 bases at V and 5 bases at J, with 10 bases between. The CDR3 sequence is CASSLGQIGDTQYF. CDR3 sequence (DNA): TGCGCCAGCAGCTTGGGGCAGATTGGAGATACGCAGTATTTT. The full variable domain, completed using reference TRBV5-1 and TRBJ2-3, is KAGVTQTPRYLIKTRGQQVTLSCSPISGHRSVSWYQQTPGQGLQFLFEYFSETQRNKGNFPGRFSGRQFSNSRSEMNVSTLELGDSALYLCASSLGQIGDTQYFGPGTRLTVL.

This clonotype was seen repeatedly, ten times or more. The chain uses TRBV5-6 and TRBJ1-4, with D perhaps matching TRBD1 (6 bases). Trimming left V 3 bases short and J 10 bases short, with 7 bases between. The CDR3 extends over 11 amino acids. Per germline, CDR1 SGHDT and CDR2 YYEEEE. The CDR3 sequence: CASSSTGKLFF. In DNA form, the CDR3 reads TGTGCCAGCAGCTCGACAGGAAAACTGTTTTTT.

Ten or more counts support this clonotype. This chain connects TRBV10-3 to TRBJ1-6; a possible D gene is TRBD1 (6 bases). Trimming removed 7 bases at V and 10 bases at J, with 14 bases between. Germline CDR1 reads ENHRY; CDR2 reads SYGVKD. The CDR3 is 13 residues long. CDR3 region: CAITPQGSSPLHF. The CDR3, as DNA: TGTGCCATCACACCTCAGGGGAGCTCACCCCTCCACTTT.

The chain carries TRBV6-5 and TRBJ2-1, with D possibly TRBD2 on 5 matching bases. With 4 bases removed from V and 7 bases from J, the gap between germline ends came to 20 bases. The germline V gene has CDR1 MNHEY and CDR2 SVGAGI. The length of the CDR3 is 16 residues. Here the CDR3 DNA reads TGTGCCAGCAGTTCACCTAATTCCGGGGATAGGAATGAGCAGTTCTTC. Encoded protein: CASSSPNSGDRNEQFF.

This clonotype has more than one count but fewer than ten. This sequence joins TRBV27 and TRBJ2-3; no definite D call. Germline CDR1 MNHEY, CDR2 SMNVEV (reference sequence). The CDR3 extends over 14 amino acids. V lost 0 bases to trimming and J lost 2 bases, with 6 bases between them. The CDR3 reads CASSLSRNTDTQYF. The CDR3 DNA reads TGTGCCAGCAGTTTATCACGGAACACAGATACGCAGTATTTT.

The chain uses TRBV11-2 and TRBJ1-1; D gene unclear. Germline CDR1 reads SGHAT; CDR2 reads FQNNGV. This CDR3 contains 13 residues. V was shortened by 5 bases and J by 3 bases, with 10 bases between the two germline ends. CDR3 amino acids: CASSTRSYTEAFF. The CDR3 DNA is TGTGCCAGCAGCACCCGCTCATACACTGAAGCTTTCTTT. Supplemented by reference TRBV11-2 and TRBJ1-1, the full variable domain reads EAGVAQSPRYKIIEKRQSVAFWCNPISGHATLYWYQQILGQGPKLLIQFQNNGVVDDSQLPKDRFSAERLKGVDSTLKIQPAKLEDSAVYLCASSTRSYTEAFFGQGTRLTVV.

This clonotype was picked up a small number of times. This rearrangement joins TRBV6-5 to TRBJ1-6; D not certain. Per germline, CDR1 MNHEY and CDR2 SVGAGI. V lost 2 bases to trimming and J lost 6 bases, with 11 bases between them. The CDR3 contains 15 residues. CDR3 protein: CASSYKGGRNSPLHF. CDR3 DNA sequence: TGTGCCAGCAGTTACAAAGGTGGTCGTAATTCACCCCTCCACTTT.

This clonotype was recorded a few times. V gene TRBV12-3 or TRBV12-4 combines with J gene TRBJ2-7; no firm D call. The CDR3 runs 15 residues. V was cut by 3 bases and J by 2 bases, with 14 bases left in between. The CDR3 spells CASSLWAVGTYEQYF. CDR3 DNA: TGTGCCAGCAGTTTGTGGGCAGTTGGAACCTACGAGCAGTACTTC.

In its sample, this clonotype was seen a few times. This chain uses TRBV20-1 with TRBJ2-3; 7 nucleotides match TRBD2. The CDR3 loop spans 14 amino acids. V dropped 6 bases and J dropped 6; count of bases not matched to a gene: 12. CDR1 DFQATT and CDR2 SNEGSKA come from the germline V gene (reference sequence). The CDR3 spells CSASRGDRLDTQYF. The CDR3, as DNA: TGCAGTGCGAGCCGGGGGGACCGTCTTGATACGCAGTATTTT.

The chain couples TRBV6-6 to TRBJ2-2; 10 nucleotides agree with TRBD1. The CDR3 is 14 residues long. The V gene end was trimmed by 10 bases and the J gene end by 4 bases; junction bases not matched to a gene: 6. Germline CDR1 reads MNHNY; CDR2 reads SVGAGI (reference sequence). CDR3 bases: TGTGCCATCCCAGGGACAGGGGCCACCGGGGAGCTGTTTTTT. This translates into CAIPGTGATGELFF.

About this clonotype: A read error may explain this, as a much larger clone is one base away. The V and J genes are TRBV6-5 and TRBJ1-6, with TRBD1 as a possible D gene (5 bases). This CDR3 comprises 13 residues. The germline V gene encodes CDR1 MNHEY and CDR2 SVGAGI. The CDR3 bases are TGTGCCAGCTGTTACCCTGGGGCCTCACCCCTCCACTTT. It specifies CASCYPGASPLHF.

V and J are TRBV20-1 and TRBJ2-7, with 12 bases matching TRBD2. Germline CDR1 reads DFQATT; CDR2 reads SNEGSKA (reference sequence). The CDR3 covers 14 residues. J gave up 6 bases and V 5 bases, and 8 bases lay outside the gene matches. The CDR3 DNA sequence: TGCAGTGCTCCTAGCGGGAGGGAAGGAGGCGAGCAGTACTTC. It is translated as CSAPSGREGGEQYF.

The chain carries TRBV19 and TRBJ1-5; a possible D gene is TRBD1 (5 bases). Trimming cost V 4 bases and J 6 bases, with 16 bases left between them. Germline CDR1 is LNHDA and CDR2 is SQIVND (reference sequence). The CDR3 is 15 amino acids. CDR3 region: CASSRGTLRGQPQHF. The CDR3 nucleotides are TGTGCCAGTAGTAGGGGGACCTTAAGGGGTCAGCCCCAGCATTTT.

This clonotype was observed a few times. The V call is TRBV20-1, the J call TRBJ1-1, with 9 nucleotides matching TRBD1. The V gene's germline CDR1 is DFQATT and CDR2 SNEGSKA (reference sequence). Germline trimming cut 6 bases from V and 4 bases from J; bases unmatched to any gene: 3. CDR3 length: 12 amino acids. The CDR3 here is CSARDRVTEAFF. The CDR3 DNA is TGCAGTGCCCGGGACAGGGTCACTGAAGCTTTCTTT.

The chain joins TRBV19 to TRBJ2-1; D might be TRBD2 (7 bases). Germline lookup yields CDR1 LNHDA and CDR2 SQIVND (reference sequence). V was clipped by 3 bases and J by 4 bases, with 19 bases between them. This CDR3 is built from 17 residues. CDR3 nucleotide sequence: TGTGCCAGTAGTATTAGTGCGGGGGACACAATTTACAATGAGCAGTTCTTC. Translating gives CASSISAGDTIYNEQFF.

The sample holds a few counts of this clonotype. V is TRBV29-1 and J is TRBJ2-3; 7 nucleotides agree with TRBD1. The CDR3 has 14 residues. The V segment lost 3 bases and the J segment 2 bases; nucleotides outside the gene matches: 5. Germline V lookup: CDR1 SQVTM, CDR2 ANQGSEA. CDR3 in DNA: TGCAGCGTTGATCGGACAGGTTACACAGATACGCAGTATTTT. Translating it yields CSVDRTGYTDTQYF.

This clonotype turned up a few times. The V and J genes are TRBV28 and TRBJ1-1; 9 positions agree with TRBD1. This CDR3 has 18 residues. Germline V lookup: CDR1 MDHEN, CDR2 SYDVKM. V lost 4 bases to trimming and J lost 3 bases; unmatched junction nucleotides: 15. DNA for the CDR3: TGTGCCAGCAGTTCAGCGGGACAGGGCCAAGCCGTGCACACTGAAGCTTTCTTT. As protein: CASSSAGQGQAVHTEAFF.

This clonotype was counted a few times. The genes are TRBV5-1 and TRBJ2-3, with D perhaps TRBD1 or TRBD2 (6 bases each). The CDR3 totals 16 residues. V was cut by 1 base and J by 5 bases, with 17 bases left in between. Germline lookup yields CDR1 SGHRS and CDR2 YFSETQ. The CDR3 region has the DNA TGCGCCAGCAGCTTGCTTCCCCCGGGGGCGAAAGATACGCAGTATTTT. Residues: CASSLLPPGAKDTQYF.